This entry features one T cell receptor beta chain sequence. The antigen remains undetermined. The CDR3 covers 16 residues. V lost 1 base to trimming and J lost 0 bases, with 9 bases between them. Per the germline V gene, CDR1 is SGHDN and CDR2 is FVKESK. This record comes from a study of vaccination and CD4 T cells after COVID-19. Study observations and caveats: For SARS-CoV-2-reactive clonotypes, the median went from approximately 21 to 38, a nonsignificant increase.

Described treatment: roughly ten-day PBMC culture with coronavirus spike peptide pools or control peptides (ViraFEST assay). Cultured CD4+ T cell DNA underwent sequencing with the Oncomine TCR Beta short-read assay. Cultured CD4+ T cells yielded the extracted genomic DNA. TCRdb re-called the PCR reads with MiXCR, one entry per CDR3 protein. The sample lists about 5,500 distinct CDR3 sequences; around 64% were seen once. The V call is TRBV14, the J call TRBJ1-4; no firm D call. This sequence was found in a human donor who had recovered from COVID-19. Input material: CD4+ T cells from blood, cultured in vitro. In nucleotides, the CDR3 is TGTGCCAGCAGCCAAGGGCAGAGAACAACTAATGAAAAACTGTTTTTT. It yields the protein CASSQGQRTTNEKLFF.